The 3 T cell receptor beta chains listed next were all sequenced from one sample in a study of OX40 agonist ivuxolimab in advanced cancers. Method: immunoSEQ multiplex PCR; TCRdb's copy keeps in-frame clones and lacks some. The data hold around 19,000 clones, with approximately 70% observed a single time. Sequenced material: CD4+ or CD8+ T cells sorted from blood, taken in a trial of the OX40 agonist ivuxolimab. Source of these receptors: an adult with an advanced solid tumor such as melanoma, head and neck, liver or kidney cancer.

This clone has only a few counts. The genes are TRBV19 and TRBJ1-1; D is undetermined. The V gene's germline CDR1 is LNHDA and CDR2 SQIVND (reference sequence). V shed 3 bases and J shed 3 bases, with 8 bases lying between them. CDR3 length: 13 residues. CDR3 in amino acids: CASSMTVYTEAFF. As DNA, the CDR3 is TGTGCCAGTAGTATGACCGTTTACACTGAAGCTTTCTTT.

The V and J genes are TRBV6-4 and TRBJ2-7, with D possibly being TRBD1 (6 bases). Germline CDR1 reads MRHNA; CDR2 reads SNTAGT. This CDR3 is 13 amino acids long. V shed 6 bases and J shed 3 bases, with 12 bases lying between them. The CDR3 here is CASSEVQGYEQYF. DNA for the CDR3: TGTGCCAGCAGCGAGGTACAGGGCTACGAGCAGTACTTC.

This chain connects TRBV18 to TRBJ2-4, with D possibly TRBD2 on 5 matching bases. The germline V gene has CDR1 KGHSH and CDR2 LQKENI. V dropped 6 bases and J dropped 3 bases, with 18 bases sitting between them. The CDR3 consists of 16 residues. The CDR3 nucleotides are TGTGCCAGCTCCAATAGAGAGGGCCCCCACAAAAACATTCAGTACTTC. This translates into CASSNREGPHKNIQYF. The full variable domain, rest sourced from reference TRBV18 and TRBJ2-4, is NAGVMQNPRHLVRRRGQEARLRCSPMKGHSHVYWYRQLPEEGLKFMVYLQKENIIDESGMPKERFSAEFPKEGPSILRIQQVVRGDSAAYFCASSNREGPHKNIQYFGAGTRLSVL.